These T cell receptor beta chains were read from a single sample in a study of OX40 agonist ivuxolimab in advanced cancers. Assay: immunoSEQ multiplex PCR; the TCRdb copy retains only in-frame clones and omits some. This sample carries about 84,000 clones, approximately 80% of them seen once, and the ten largest clones take 2.5% to 3%. The sample consisted of CD4+ or CD8+ T cells sorted from blood, taken in a trial of the OX40 agonist ivuxolimab. The receptors here all came from an adult with an advanced solid tumor such as melanoma, head and neck, liver or kidney cancer. Each CDR3 is given with its conserved first and last residue. The order of the fields is V gene, clone size, J gene, D gene, CDR3 protein, CDR3 DNA. A D gene is named only where the DNA matches it firmly. Expanded clones are given a class, and other clones once, few, many or no size at all.

>TRBV28|NA|TRBJ2-2|TRBD2
CASSLPGLPNTGELFF
TGTGCCAGCAGTTTGCCGGGACTACCTAACACCGGGGAGCTGTTTTTT
>TRBV18|NA|TRBJ1-5|NA
CASSPPGAGDQPQHF
TGTGCCAGCTCACCACCGGGGGCAGGCGATCAGCCCCAGCATTTT
>TRBV7-2|few|TRBJ1-2|NA
CASSLALGGYTF
TGTGCCAGCAGCTTAGCCCTCGGTGGCTACACCTTC
>TRBV11-3|NA|TRBJ2-5|NA
CASSLGARGGQETQYF
TGTGCCAGCAGCTTAGGGGCGAGGGGTGGCCAAGAGACCCAGTACTTC
>TRBV5-1|NA|TRBJ1-4|NA
CASSLEGVPNEKLFF
TGCGCCAGCAGCTTGGAAGGGGTACCTAATGAAAAACTGTTTTTT
>TRBV5-4|NA|TRBJ1-5|TRBD1
CASSLQGALNQPQHF
TGTGCCAGCAGCCTACAGGGGGCCCTTAATCAGCCCCAGCATTTT
>TRBV4-3|NA|TRBJ2-5|NA
CASSQEGGLTGTQYF
TGCGCCAGCAGCCAAGAAGGCGGTCTCACCGGGACCCAGTACTTC
>TRBV7-9|many|TRBJ2-5|TRBD2
CASSGLRGQETQYF
TGTGCCAGCAGCGGACTGCGGGGGCAAGAGACCCAGTACTTC
>TRBV6-5|few|TRBJ2-5|TRBD2
CASSPGGNGGTQYF
TGTGCCAGCAGCCCGGGGGGTAACGGGGGGACCCAGTACTTC
>TRBV2|NA|TRBJ2-7|NA
CASSARGEGEQYF
TGTGCCAGCAGTGCCAGGGGAGAAGGCGAGCAGTACTTC
>TRBV7-3|few|TRBJ2-3|TRBD2
CASSLTPGSTGGADTQYF
TGTGCCAGCAGCTTAACACCTGGGTCCACGGGGGGAGCAGATACGCAGTATTTT
>TRBV6-5|NA|TRBJ1-5|NA
CASSYAREQPQHF
TGTGCCAGCAGTTACGCCAGGGAGCAGCCCCAGCATTTT
>TRBV7-2|NA|TRBJ2-3|NA
CASHNRGHTQYF
TGTGCCAGCCATAATCGAGGGCATACGCAGTATTTT
>TRBV2|NA|TRBJ2-1|TRBD2
CASGGSSYNEQFF
TGTGCCAGCGGCGGGAGCTCCTACAATGAGCAGTTCTTC
>TRBV6-5|NA|TRBJ1-2|NA
CASSYGTSLGYGYTF
TGTGCCAGCAGTTACGGGACCAGCCTAGGCTATGGCTACACCTTC
>TRBV10-2|NA|TRBJ1-2|NA
CASSTGGGGYTF
TGCGCCAGCTCGACAGGAGGAGGTGGCTACACCTTC
>TRBV6-6|NA|TRBJ2-7|NA
CASSRGRGEQYF
TGTGCCAGCTCCAGGGGTCGGGGCGAGCAGTACTTC
>TRBV18|NA|TRBJ1-4|TRBD1
CASSPRGRDRAPEKLFF
TGTGCCAGCTCACCACGAGGGCGGGACAGGGCGCCTGAAAAACTGTTTTTT